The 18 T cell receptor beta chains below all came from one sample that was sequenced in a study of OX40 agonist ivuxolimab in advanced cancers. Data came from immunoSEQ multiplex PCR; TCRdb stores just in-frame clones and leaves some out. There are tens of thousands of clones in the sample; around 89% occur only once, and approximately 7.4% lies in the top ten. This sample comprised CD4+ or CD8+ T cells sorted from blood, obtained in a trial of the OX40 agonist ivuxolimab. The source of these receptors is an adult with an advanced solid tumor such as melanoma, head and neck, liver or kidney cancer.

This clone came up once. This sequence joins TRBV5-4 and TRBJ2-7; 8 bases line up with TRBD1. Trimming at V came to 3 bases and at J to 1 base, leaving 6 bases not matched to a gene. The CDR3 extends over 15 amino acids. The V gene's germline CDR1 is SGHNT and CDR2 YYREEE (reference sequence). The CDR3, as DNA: TGTGCCAGCAGCTGGACAGGGATGAATTCCTACGAGCAGTACTTC. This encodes CASSWTGMNSYEQYF.

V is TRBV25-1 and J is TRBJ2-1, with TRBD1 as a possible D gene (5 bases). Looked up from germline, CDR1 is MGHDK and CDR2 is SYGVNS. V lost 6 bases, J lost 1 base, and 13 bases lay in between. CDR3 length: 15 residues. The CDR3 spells CASRSPGWSYNEQFF. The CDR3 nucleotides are TGTGCCAGCAGGAGCCCAGGGTGGTCCTACAATGAGCAGTTCTTC.

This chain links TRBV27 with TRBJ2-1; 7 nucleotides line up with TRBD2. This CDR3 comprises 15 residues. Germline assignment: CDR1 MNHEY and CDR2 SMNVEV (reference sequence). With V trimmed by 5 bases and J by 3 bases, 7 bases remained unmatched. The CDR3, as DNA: TGTGCCAGCAGTGCCGGGGGGACCCTCTACAATGAGCAGTTCTTC. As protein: CASSAGGTLYNEQFF.

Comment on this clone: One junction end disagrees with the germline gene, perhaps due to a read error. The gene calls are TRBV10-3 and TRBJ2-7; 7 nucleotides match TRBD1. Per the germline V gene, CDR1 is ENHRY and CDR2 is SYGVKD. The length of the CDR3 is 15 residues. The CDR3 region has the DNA TGTGCCAGCAGTGAAGCGGCAGGGGGAGTATACGAGCAGTACTTC. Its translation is CASSEAAGGVYEQYF.

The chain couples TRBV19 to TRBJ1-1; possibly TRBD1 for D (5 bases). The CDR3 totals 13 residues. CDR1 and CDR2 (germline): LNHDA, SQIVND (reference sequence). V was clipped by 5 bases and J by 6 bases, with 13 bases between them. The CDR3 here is CASSGGLNAEAFF. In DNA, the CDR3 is TGTGCCAGTAGTGGGGGACTTAACGCTGAAGCTTTCTTT.

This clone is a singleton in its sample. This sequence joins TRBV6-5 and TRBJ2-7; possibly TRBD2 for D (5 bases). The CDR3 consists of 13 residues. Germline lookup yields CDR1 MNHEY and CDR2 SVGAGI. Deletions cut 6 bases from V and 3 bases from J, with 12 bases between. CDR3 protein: CASRNNGVYEQYF. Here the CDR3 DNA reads TGTGCCAGCAGGAACAACGGGGTCTACGAGCAGTACTTC.

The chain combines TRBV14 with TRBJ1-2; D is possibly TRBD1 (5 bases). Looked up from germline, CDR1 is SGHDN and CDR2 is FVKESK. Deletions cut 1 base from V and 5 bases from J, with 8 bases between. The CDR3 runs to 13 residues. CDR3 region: CASSQGGVYGYTF. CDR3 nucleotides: TGTGCCAGCAGCCAAGGGGGCGTTTATGGCTACACCTTC.

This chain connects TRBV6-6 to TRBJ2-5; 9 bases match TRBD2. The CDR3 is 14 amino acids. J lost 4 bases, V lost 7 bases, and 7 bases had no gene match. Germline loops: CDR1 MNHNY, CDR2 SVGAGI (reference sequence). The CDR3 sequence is CASILSGSGETQYF. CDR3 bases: TGTGCCAGCATACTTAGCGGGAGCGGAGAGACCCAGTACTTC.

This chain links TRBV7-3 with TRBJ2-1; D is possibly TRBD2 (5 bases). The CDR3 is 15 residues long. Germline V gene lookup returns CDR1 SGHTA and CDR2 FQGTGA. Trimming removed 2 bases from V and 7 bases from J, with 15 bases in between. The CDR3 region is CASSLGFGVANEQFF. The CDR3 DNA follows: TGTGCCAGCAGCTTAGGGTTCGGGGTTGCGAATGAGCAGTTCTTC. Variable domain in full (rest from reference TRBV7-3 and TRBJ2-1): GAGVSQTPSNKVTEKGKYVELRCDPISGHTALYWYRQSLGQGPEFLIYFQGTGAADDSGLPNDRFFAVRPEGSVSTLKIQRTERGDSAVYLCASSLGFGVANEQFFGPGTRLTVL.

CDR3 nucleotides: TGTGCCAGCAGCTCGTTCGGGACGCAAGAGACCCAGTACTTC. Translation gives CASSSFGTQETQYF. The chain joins TRBV7-2 to TRBJ2-5; D possibly matches TRBD1 or TRBD2 (5 bases each). The CDR3 runs 14 residues. Germline V gene data show CDR1 as SGHTA and CDR2 as FQGNSA. The V gene lost 4 bases and the J gene lost 2 bases, with 11 bases spanning the gap.

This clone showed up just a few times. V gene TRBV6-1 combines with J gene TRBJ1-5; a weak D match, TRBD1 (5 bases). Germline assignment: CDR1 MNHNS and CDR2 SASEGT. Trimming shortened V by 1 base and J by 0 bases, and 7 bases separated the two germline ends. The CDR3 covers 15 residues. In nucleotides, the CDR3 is TGTGCCAGCAGTGAAGGACAGTATAGCAATCAGCCCCAGCATTTT. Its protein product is CASSEGQYSNQPQHF.

CDR3 sequence (DNA): TGTGCCAGCAGCCCTTCTTTGACTGCAACTAATGAAAAACTGTTTTTT. Encoded protein: CASSPSLTATNEKLFF. V usage is TRBV11-1 and J usage is TRBJ1-4; D is uncertain. V was trimmed by 5 bases and J by 0 bases, leaving 13 bases between them. Germline V gene data show CDR1 as SGHAT and CDR2 as FQDESV (reference sequence). CDR3 length: 16 amino acids.

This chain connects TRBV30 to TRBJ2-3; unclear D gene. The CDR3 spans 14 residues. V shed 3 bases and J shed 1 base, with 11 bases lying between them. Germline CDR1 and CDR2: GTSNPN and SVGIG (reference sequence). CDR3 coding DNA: TGTGCCTGGAGCCCCCAAACTCGCACAGATACGCAGTATTTT. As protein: CAWSPQTRTDTQYF.

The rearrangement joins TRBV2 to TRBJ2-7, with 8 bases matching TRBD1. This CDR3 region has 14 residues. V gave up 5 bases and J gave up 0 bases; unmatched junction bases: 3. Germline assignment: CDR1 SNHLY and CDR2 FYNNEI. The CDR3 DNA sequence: TGTGCCAGCAGTATGGACAGGGACTCCTACGAGCAGTACTTC. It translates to CASSMDRDSYEQYF. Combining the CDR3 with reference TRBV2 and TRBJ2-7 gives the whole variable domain EPEVTQTPSHQVTQMGQEVILRCVPISNHLYFYWYRQILGQKVEFLVSFYNNEISEKSEIFDDQFSVERPDGSNFTLKIRSTKLEDSAMYFCASSMDRDSYEQYFGPGTRLTVT.

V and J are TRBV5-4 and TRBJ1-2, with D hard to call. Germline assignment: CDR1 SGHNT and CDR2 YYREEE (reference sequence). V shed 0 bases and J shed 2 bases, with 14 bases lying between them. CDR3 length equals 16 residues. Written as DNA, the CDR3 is TGTGCCAGCAGCTTGGCTCAACTTTCGAGCAACTATGGCTACACCTTC. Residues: CASSLAQLSSNYGYTF.

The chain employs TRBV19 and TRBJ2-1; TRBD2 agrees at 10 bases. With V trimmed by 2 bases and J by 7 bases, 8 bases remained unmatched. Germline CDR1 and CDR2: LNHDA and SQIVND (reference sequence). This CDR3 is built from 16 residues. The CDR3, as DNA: TGTGCCAGTAGTATATTGGCTCTAGCGGGAGTAAATGAGCAGTTCTTC. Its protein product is CASSILALAGVNEQFF.

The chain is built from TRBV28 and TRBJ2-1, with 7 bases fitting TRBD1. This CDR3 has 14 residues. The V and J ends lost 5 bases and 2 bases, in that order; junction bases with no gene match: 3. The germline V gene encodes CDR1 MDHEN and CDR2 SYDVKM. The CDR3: CASSRQGTYNEQFF. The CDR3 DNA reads TGTGCCAGCAGTCGACAGGGTACCTACAATGAGCAGTTCTTC.

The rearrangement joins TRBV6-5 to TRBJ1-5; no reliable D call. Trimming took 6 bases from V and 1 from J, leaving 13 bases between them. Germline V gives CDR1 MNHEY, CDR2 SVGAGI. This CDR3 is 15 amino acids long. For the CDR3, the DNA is TGTGCCAGCAGCAATAAAGGACTGAGCAATCAGCCCCAGCATTTT. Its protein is CASSNKGLSNQPQHF.